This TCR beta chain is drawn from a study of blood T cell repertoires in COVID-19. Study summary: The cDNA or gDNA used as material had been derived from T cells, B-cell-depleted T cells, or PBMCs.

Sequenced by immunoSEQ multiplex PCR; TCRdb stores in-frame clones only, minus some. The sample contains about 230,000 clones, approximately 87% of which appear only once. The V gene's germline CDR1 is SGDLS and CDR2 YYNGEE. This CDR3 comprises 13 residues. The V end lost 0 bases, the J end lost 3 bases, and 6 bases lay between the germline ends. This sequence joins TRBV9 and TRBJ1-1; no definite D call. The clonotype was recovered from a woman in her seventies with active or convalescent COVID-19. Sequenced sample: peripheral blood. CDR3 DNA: TGTGCCAGCAGCGTAGGAGGTTACACTGAAGCTTTCTTT. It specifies CASSVGGYTEAFF.